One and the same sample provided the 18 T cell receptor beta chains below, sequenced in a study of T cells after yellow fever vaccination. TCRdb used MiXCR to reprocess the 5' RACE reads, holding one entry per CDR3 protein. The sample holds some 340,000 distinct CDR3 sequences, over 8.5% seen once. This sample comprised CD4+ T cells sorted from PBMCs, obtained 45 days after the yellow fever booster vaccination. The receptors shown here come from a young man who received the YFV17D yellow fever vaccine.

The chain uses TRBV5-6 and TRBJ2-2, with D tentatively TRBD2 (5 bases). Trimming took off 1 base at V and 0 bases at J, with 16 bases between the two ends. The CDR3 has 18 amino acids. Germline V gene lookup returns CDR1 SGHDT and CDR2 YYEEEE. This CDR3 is CASSLLDLAYANTGELFF. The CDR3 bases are TGTGCCAGCAGCTTGCTGGATCTAGCTTACGCGAACACCGGGGAGCTGTTTTTT. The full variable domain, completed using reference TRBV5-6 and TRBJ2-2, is DAGVTQSPTHLIKTRGQQVTLRCSPKSGHDTVSWYQQALGQGPQFIFQYYEEEERQRGNFPDRFSGHQFPNYSSELNVNALLLGDSALYLCASSLLDLAYANTGELFFGEGSRLTVL.

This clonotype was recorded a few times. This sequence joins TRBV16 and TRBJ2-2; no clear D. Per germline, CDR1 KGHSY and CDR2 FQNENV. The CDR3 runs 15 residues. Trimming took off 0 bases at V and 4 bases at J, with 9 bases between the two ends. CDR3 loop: CASSQSWGFTGELFF. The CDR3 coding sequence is TGTGCCAGCAGCCAATCTTGGGGTTTCACCGGGGAGCTGTTTTTT.

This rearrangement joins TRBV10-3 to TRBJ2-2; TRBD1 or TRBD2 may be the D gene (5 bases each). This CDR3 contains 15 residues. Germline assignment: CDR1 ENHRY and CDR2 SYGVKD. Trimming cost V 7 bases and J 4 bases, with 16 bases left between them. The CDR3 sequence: CAITSSGTPTGELFF. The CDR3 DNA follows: TGTGCCATCACCTCGTCGGGGACCCCCACCGGGGAGCTGTTTTTT.

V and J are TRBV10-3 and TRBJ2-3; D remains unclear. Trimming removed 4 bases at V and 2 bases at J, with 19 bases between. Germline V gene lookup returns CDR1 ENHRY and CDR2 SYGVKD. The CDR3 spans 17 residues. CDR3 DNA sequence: TGTGCCATCAGTGGGCCGCTAGACGGTGGGCACACAGATACGCAGTATTTT. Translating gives CAISGPLDGGHTDTQYF.

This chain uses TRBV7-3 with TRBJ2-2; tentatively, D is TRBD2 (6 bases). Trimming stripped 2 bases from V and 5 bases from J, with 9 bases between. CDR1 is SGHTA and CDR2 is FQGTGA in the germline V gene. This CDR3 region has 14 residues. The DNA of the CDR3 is TGTGCCAGCAGCTTATCCGGGAGAACCGGGGAGCTGTTTTTT. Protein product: CASSLSGRTGELFF. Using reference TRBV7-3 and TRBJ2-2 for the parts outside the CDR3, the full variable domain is GAGVSQTPSNKVTEKGKYVELRCDPISGHTALYWYRQSLGQGPEFLIYFQGTGAADDSGLPNDRFFAVRPEGSVSTLKIQRTERGDSAVYLCASSLSGRTGELFFGEGSRLTVL.

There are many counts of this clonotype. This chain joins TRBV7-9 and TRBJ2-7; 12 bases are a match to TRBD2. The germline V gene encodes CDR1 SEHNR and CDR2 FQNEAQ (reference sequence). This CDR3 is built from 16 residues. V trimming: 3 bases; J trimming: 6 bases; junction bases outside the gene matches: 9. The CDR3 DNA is TGTGCCAGCAGCTTTTTGGCGACTAGCGGGGGAGTCGAGCAGTACTTC. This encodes CASSFLATSGGVEQYF.

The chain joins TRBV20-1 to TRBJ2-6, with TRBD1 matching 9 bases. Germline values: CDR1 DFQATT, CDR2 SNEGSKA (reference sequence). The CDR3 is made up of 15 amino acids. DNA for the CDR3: TGCGGAACAGGGGGCTTTAGTGCTGGGGCCAACGTCCTGACTTTC. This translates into CGTGGFSAGANVLTF.

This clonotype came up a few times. The CDR3 reads CASSLNVIGAGANVLTF. For the CDR3, the DNA is TGTGCCAGCAGCTTAAATGTAATAGGTGCTGGGGCCAACGTCCTGACTTTC. The V and J genes are TRBV11-1 and TRBJ2-6, with D unresolved. Trimming cost V 2 bases and J 2 bases, with 13 bases left between them. CDR1 and CDR2 from the germline V gene are SGHAT and FQDESV (reference sequence). The length of the CDR3 is 17 residues.

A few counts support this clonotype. For the CDR3, the DNA is TGTGCCAGCAGCCCTGCCGGTGTCTATGGCTACACCTTC. Translating it yields CASSPAGVYGYTF. The gene calls are TRBV5-6 and TRBJ1-2; unclear D gene. V dropped 4 bases and J dropped 4 bases, with 11 bases sitting between them. This CDR3 comprises 13 residues. Germline V gene sequence: CDR1 SGHDT, CDR2 YYEEEE. Full variable domain (missing parts from reference TRBV5-6 and TRBJ1-2): DAGVTQSPTHLIKTRGQQVTLRCSPKSGHDTVSWYQQALGQGPQFIFQYYEEEERQRGNFPDRFSGHQFPNYSSELNVNALLLGDSALYLCASSPAGVYGYTFGSGTRLTVV.

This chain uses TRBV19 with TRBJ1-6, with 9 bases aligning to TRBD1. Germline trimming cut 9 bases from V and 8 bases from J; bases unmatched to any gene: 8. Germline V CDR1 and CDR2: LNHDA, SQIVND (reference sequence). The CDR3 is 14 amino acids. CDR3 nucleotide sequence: TGTGCCAGCAAGGACAGGGGTTCAGATTCACCCCTCCACTTT. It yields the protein CASKDRGSDSPLHF. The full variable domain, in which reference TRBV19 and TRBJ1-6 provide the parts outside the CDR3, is DGGITQSPKYLFRKEGQNVTLSCEQNLNHDAMYWYRQDPGQGLRLIYYSQIVNDFQKGDIAEGYSVSREKKESFPLTVTSAQKNPTAFYLCASKDRGSDSPLHFGNGTRLTVT.

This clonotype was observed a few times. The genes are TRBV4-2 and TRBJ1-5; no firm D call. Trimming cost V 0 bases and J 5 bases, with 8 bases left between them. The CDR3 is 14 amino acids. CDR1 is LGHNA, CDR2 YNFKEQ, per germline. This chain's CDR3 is CASSQDALDQPQHF. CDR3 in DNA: TGTGCCAGCAGCCAAGATGCCCTAGATCAGCCCCAGCATTTT.

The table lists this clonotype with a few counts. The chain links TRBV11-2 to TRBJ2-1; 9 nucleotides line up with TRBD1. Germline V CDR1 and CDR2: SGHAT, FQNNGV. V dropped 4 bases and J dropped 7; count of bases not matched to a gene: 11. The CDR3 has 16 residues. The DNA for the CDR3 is TGTGCCAGCAGCTACGGGCGGGGGACAGGGCGTAATGAGCAGTTCTTC. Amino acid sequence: CASSYGRGTGRNEQFF.

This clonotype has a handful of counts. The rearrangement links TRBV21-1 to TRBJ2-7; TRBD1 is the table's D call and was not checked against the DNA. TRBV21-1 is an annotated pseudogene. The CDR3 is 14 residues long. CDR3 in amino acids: CASSKARGSHEQYV. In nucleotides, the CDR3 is TGTGCCAGCAGCAAAGCCCGGGGTTCCCACGAGCAGTACGTC.

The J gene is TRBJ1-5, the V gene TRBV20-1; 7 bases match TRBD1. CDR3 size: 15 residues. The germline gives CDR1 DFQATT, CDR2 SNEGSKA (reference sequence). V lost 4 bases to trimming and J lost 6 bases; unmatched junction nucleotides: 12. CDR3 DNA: TGCAGTGCTATTACGACAGGGAAGTTGGGTCAGCCCCAGCATTTT. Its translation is CSAITTGKLGQPQHF.

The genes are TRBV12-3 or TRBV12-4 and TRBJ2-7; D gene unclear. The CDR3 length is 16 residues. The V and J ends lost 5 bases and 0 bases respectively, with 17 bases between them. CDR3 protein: CASSPKTLPSSYEQYF. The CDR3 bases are TGTGCCAGCAGTCCTAAGACACTACCGAGCTCCTACGAGCAGTACTTC.

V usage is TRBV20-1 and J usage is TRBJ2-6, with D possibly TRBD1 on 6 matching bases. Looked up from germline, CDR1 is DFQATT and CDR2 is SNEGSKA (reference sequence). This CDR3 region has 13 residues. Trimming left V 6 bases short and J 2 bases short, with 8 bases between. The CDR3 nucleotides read TGCAGTGCGGGGACACCTGGGGCCAACGTCCTGACTTTC. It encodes CSAGTPGANVLTF.

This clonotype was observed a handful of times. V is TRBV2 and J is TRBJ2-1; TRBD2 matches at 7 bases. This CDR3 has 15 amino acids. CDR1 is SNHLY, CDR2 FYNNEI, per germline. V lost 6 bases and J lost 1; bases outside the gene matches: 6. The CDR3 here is CASRLEAGSYNEQFF. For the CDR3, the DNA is TGTGCCAGCAGACTGGAAGCGGGGTCCTACAATGAGCAGTTCTTC.

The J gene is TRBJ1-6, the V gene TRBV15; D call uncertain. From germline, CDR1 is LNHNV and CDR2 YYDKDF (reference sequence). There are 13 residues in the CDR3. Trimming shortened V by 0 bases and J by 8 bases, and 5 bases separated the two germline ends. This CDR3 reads CATSRDQDSPLHF. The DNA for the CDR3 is TGTGCCACCAGCAGAGATCAGGATTCACCCCTCCACTTT.